The 2 T cell receptor beta chains listed next were all sequenced from one sample in a study of CD8 T cells in Susac syndrome. Random hexamers were used to reverse transcribe an amount of roughly 0.45 to 1 ug RNA. TCRdb passed the immunoSEQ multiplex PCR reads through MiXCR, listing each CDR3 protein once. The profile shows 150,000 to 200,000 distinct CDR3 sequences, approximately 95% of them singletons. The sequenced sample was CD8+ T cells from PBMCs. These receptor sequences come from a human donor with Susac syndrome.

The V and J genes are TRBV19 and TRBJ2-5; TRBD1 is a possible D gene (5 bases). The V end lost 4 bases, the J end lost 4 bases, and 19 bases lay between the germline ends. The CDR3 is 16 amino acids. Germline CDR1 LNHDA, CDR2 SQIVND (reference sequence). The CDR3 here is CASSRGSTVRRETQYF. The CDR3 bases are TGTGCCAGTAGTAGGGGTTCGACAGTCCGTAGAGAGACCCAGTACTTC.

The chain recombines TRBV12-3 or TRBV12-4 with TRBJ2-1, with 12 nucleotides matching TRBD2. The CDR3 runs to 15 residues. Losses at the gene ends were 8 bases for V and 5 bases for J; bases not matched to a gene: 7. The CDR3 is CASGIGLAGHNEQFF. The CDR3 region has the DNA TGTGCCAGCGGGATCGGACTAGCGGGACACAATGAGCAGTTCTTC.